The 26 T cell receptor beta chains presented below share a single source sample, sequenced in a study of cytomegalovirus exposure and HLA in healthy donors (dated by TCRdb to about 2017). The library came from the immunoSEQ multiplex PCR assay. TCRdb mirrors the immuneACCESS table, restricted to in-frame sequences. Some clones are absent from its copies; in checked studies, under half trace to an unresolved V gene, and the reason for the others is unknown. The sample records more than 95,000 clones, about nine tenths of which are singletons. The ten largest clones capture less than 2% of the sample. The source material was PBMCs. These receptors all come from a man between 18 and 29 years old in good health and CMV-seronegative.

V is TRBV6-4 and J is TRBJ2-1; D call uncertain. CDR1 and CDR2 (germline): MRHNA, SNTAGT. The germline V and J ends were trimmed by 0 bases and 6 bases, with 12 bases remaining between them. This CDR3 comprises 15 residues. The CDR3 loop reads CASSDSIEHINEQFF. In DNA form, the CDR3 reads TGTGCCAGCAGTGACTCGATTGAGCATATCAATGAGCAGTTCTTC.

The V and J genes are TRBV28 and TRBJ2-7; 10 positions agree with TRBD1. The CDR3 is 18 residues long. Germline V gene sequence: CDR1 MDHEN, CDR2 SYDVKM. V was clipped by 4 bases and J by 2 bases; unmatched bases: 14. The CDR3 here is CASSSRLGQGSPPYEQYF. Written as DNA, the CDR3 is TGTGCCAGCAGTTCCAGATTGGGACAGGGGTCGCCTCCCTACGAGCAGTACTTC.

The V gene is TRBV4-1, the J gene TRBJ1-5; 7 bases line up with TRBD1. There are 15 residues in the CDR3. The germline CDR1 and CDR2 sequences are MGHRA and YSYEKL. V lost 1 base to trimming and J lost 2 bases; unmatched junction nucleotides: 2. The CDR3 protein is CASSQGTGGNQPQHF. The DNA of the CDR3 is TGCGCCAGCAGCCAAGGGACAGGAGGCAATCAGCCCCAGCATTTT.

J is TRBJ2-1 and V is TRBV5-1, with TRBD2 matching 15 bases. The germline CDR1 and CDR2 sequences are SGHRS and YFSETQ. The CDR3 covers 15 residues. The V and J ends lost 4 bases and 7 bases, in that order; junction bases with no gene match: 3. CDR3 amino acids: CASSPGLAGGNEQFF. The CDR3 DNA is TGCGCCAGCAGCCCCGGACTAGCGGGAGGGAATGAGCAGTTCTTC.

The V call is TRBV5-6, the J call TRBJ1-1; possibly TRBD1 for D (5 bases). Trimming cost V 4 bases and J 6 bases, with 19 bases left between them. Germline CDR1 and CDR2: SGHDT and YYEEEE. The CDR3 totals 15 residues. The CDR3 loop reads CASSPVGAGKSEAFF. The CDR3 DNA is TGTGCCAGCAGCCCCGTAGGGGCTGGGAAGTCTGAAGCTTTCTTT. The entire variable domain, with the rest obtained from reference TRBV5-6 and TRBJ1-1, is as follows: DAGVTQSPTHLIKTRGQQVTLRCSPKSGHDTVSWYQQALGQGPQFIFQYYEEEERQRGNFPDRFSGHQFPNYSSELNVNALLLGDSALYLCASSPVGAGKSEAFFGQGTRLTVV.

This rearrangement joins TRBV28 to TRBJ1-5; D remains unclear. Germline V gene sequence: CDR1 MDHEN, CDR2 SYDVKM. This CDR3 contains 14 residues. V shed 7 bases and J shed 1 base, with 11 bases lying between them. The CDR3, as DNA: TGTGCCAGCACCCACTCGCTGAGCAATCAGCCCCAGCATTTT. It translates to CASTHSLSNQPQHF.

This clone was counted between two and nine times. The CDR3 nucleotides are TGTGCCACGGGGGCAGGGGGCACCGAGCAGTACTTC. Protein: CATGAGGTEQYF. The chain joins TRBV2 to TRBJ2-7; 8 nucleotides agree with TRBD1. Germline V CDR1 and CDR2: SNHLY, FYNNEI. CDR3 size: 12 residues. The ends lost 10 bases at V and 6 bases at J; junction bases unmatched: 8.

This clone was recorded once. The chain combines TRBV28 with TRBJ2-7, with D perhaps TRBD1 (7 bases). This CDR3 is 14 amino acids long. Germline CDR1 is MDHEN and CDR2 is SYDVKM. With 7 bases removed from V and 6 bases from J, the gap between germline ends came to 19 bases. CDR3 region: CASTDAGGPSEQYF. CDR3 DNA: TGTGCCAGCACCGACGCAGGGGGGCCTTCCGAGCAGTACTTC.

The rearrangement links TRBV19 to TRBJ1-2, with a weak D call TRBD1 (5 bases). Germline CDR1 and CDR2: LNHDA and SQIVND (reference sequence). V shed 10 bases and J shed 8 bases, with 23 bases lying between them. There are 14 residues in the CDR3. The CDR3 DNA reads TGTGCCACTAAAGAAGGAGCAGGGAGGGACGGCTACACCTTC. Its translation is CATKEGAGRDGYTF. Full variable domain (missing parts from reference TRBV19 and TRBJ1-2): DGGITQSPKYLFRKEGQNVTLSCEQNLNHDAMYWYRQDPGQGLRLIYYSQIVNDFQKGDIAEGYSVSREKKESFPLTVTSAQKNPTAFYLCATKEGAGRDGYTFGSGTRLTVV.

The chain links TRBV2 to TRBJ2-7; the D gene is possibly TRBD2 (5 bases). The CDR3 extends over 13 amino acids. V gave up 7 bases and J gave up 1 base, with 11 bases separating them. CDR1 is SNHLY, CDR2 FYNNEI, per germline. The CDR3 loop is CASKGEYSYEQYF. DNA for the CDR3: TGTGCCAGCAAGGGAGAATATTCCTACGAGCAGTACTTC.

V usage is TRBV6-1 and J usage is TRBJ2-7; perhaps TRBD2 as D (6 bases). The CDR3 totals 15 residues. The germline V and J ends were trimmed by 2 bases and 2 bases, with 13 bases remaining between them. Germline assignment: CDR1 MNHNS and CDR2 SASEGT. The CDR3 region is CASSEWGTVPYEQYF. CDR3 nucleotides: TGTGCCAGCAGTGAATGGGGGACTGTGCCCTACGAGCAGTACTTC.

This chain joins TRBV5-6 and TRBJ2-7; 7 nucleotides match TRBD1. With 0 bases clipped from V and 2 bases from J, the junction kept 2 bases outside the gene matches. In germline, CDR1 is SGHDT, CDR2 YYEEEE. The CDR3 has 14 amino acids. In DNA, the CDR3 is TGTGCCAGCAGCTTGGGAACAGGGGCCTACGAGCAGTACTTC. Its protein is CASSLGTGAYEQYF.

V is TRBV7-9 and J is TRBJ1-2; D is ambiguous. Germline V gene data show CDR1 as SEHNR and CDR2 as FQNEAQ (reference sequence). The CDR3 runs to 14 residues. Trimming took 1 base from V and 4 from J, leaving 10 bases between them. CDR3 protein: CASSLEAEAYGYTF. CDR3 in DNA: TGTGCCAGCAGCTTAGAAGCCGAGGCCTATGGCTACACCTTC.

Here the CDR3 reads CASRPRLAETSYEQYF. The CDR3 DNA reads TGTGCAAGTCGCCCGAGACTAGCGGAAACCTCCTACGAGCAGTACTTC. This sequence joins TRBV12-2 and TRBJ2-7; the tabulated D call, TRBD2, remains unverified against the DNA. TRBV12-2 is marked as a pseudogene. CDR3 size: 16 residues.

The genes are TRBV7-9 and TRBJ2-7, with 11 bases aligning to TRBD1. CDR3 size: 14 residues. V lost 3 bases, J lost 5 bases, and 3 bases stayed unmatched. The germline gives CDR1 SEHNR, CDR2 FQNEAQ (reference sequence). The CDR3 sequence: CASSLDRGRDEQYF. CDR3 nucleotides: TGTGCCAGCAGCTTGGACAGGGGGCGCGACGAGCAGTACTTC.

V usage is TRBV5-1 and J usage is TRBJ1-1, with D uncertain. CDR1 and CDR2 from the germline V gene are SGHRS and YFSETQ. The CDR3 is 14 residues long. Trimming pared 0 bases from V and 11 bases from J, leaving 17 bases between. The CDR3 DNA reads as TGCGCCAGCAGCTTGGACCTTGAAACGGGATCGGCTTTCTTT. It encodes CASSLDLETGSAFF.

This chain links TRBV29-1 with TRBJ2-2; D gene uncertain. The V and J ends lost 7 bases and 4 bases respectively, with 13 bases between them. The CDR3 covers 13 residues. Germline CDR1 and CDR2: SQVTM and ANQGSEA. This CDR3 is CSAGQPLTGELFF. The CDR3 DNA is TGCAGCGCGGGTCAACCACTCACCGGGGAGCTGTTTTTT.

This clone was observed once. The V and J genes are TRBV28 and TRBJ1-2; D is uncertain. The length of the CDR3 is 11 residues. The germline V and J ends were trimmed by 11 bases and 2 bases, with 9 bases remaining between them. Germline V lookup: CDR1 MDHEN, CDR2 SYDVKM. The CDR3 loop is CAASPNYGYTF. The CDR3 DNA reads TGTGCCGCTAGCCCCAACTATGGCTACACCTTC.

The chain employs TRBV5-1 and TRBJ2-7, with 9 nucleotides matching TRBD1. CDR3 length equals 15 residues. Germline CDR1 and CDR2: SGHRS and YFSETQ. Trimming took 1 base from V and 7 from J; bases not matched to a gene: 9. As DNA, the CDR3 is TGCGCCAGCAGCTTGCGGACAGGGGCATCCCGGGAGCAGTACTTC. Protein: CASSLRTGASREQYF.

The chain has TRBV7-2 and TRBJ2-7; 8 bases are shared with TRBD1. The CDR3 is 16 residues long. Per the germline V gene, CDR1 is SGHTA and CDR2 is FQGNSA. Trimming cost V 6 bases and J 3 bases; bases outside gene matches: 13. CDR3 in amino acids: CASSRQPGGSLYEQYF. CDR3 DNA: TGTGCCAGCAGTAGACAGCCAGGGGGCAGTCTCTACGAGCAGTACTTC.

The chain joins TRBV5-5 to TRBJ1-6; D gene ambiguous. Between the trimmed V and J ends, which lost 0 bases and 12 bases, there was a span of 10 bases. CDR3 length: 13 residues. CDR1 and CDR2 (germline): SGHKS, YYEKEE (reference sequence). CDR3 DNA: TGTGCCAGCAGCTTGGAGTTGGCAAGACCCCTCCACTTT. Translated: CASSLELARPLHF.

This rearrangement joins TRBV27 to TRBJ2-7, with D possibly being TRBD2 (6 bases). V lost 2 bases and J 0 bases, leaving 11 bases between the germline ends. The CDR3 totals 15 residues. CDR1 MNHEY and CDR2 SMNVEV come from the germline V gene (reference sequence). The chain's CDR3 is CASSLGGIPSYEQYF. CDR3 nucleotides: TGTGCCAGCAGTTTAGGGGGGATCCCCTCCTACGAGCAGTACTTC.

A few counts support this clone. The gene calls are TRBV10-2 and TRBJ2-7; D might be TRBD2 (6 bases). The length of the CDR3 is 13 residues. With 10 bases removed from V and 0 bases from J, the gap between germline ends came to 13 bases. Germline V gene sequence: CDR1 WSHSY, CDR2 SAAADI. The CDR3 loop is CATRARDSYEQYF. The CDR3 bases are TGCGCCACCCGGGCGCGGGACTCCTACGAGCAGTACTTC.

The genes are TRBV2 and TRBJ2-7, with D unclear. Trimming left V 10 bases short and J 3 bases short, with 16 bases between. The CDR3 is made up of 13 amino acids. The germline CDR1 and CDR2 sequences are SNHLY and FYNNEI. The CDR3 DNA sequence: TGTGCCACCCAAAAGGAGCAGTACTACGAGCAGTACTTC. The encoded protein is CATQKEQYYEQYF.

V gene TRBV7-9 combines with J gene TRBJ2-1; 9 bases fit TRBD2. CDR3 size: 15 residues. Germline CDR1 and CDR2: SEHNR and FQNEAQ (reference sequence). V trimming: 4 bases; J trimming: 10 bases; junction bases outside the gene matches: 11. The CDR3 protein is CASSSIRLAVREQFF. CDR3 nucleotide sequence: TGTGCCAGCAGCTCCATCAGACTAGCGGTCAGAGAGCAGTTCTTC.

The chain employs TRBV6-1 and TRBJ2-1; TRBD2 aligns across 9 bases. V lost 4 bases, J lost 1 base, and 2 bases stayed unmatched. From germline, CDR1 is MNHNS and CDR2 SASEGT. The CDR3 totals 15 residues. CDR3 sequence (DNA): TGTGCCAGCAGTGGGGGACTAGCTTCCTACAATGAGCAGTTCTTC. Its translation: CASSGGLASYNEQFF.